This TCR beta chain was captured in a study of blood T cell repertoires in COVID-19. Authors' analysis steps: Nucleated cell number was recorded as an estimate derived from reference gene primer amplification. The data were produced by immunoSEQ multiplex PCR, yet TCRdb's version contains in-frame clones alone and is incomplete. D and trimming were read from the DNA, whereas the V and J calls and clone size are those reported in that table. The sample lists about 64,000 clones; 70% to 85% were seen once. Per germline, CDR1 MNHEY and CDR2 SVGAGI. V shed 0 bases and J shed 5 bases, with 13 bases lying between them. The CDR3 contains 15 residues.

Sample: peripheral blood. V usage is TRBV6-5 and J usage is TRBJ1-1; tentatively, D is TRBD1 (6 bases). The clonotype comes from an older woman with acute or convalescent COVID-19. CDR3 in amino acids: CASSYSYPGVTEAFF. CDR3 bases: TGTGCCAGCAGTTACTCGTACCCAGGGGTGACTGAAGCTTTCTTT.